This TCR beta chain was recovered during a study of radiotherapy plus CTLA-4 blockade in lung cancer (dated by TCRdb to 2016 to 2018). About the investigation overall: Objective responses were observed in more than 15% of enrolled patients, and disease control was achieved in around 30%. The paper as a whole reports these results and caveats: The strongest predictors of response were reported to be early dynamic shifts in blood T cell clones along with a rise in serum interferon-beta following radiation. After treatment with radiotherapy and ipilimumab, TCR clones that came from tumors expanded in the peripheral blood.

The germline V gene encodes CDR1 MRHNA and CDR2 SNTAGT. Spanning cysteine to phenylalanine, the CDR3 consists of 16 amino acids. The kept DNA is CDR3 alone, 48 bases in frame from the first base. The junction shows trimming of 7 bases on V and 3 bases on J, and the gene matches do not reach 11 bases of it. Library construction relied on the immunoSEQ multiplex PCR assay. Here the immuneACCESS table is served through TCRdb, limited to in-frame sequences with V and J called. Missing clones are a known gap in these copies; in checked studies unresolved V genes cover under half, and the rest lacks a known reason. The sample table records tens of thousands of clones; 60% to 80% of these occur just once. The top ten clonotypes cover approximately 10% of the sample. In this study, focal radiation therapy paired with CTLA-4 blockade (ipilimumab) was tested in patients who had chemo-refractory metastatic non-small-cell lung cancer.

With respect to this clone: Its antigen is currently not known. No quality values exist for individual bases; no much larger clone is one base distant.

This receptor was taken from a human donor with non-small cell lung cancer who had stable disease on radiotherapy plus ipilimumab. The chain employs TRBV6-4 and TRBJ2-1; the junction holds 8 bases that match TRBD2. Sequenced material: peripheral blood, taken from a patient treated with radiotherapy plus ipilimumab. For the CDR3, the sequence is CASTSGAGGGYNEQFF. The DNA sequence reads TGTGCCAGCACTTCGGGTGCGGGGGGCGGCTACAATGAGCAGTTCTTC.